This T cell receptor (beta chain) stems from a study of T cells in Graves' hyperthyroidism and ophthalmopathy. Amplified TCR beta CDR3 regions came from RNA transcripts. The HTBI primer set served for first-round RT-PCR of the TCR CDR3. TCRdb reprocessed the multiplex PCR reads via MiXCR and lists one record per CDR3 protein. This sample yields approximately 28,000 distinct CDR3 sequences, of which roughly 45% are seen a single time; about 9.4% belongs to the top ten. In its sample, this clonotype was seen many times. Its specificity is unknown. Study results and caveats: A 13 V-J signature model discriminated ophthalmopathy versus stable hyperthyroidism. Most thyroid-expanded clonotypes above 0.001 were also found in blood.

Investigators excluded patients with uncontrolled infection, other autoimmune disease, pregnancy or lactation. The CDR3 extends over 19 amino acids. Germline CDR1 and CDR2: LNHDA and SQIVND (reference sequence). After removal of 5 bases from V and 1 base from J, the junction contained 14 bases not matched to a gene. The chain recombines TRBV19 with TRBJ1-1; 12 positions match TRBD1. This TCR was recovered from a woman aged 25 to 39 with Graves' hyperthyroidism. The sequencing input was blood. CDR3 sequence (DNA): TGTGCCAGTAGTGGCCGGGACAGGGGGCGCTGGGGATGGAACACTGAAGCTTTCTTT. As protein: CASSGRDRGRWGWNTEAFF.